The 25 T cell receptor beta chains in this list originate from one sample, sequenced in a study of OX40 agonist ivuxolimab in advanced cancers. Clones were sequenced by immunoSEQ multiplex PCR, and TCRdb holds only the in-frame ones, with some missing. The repertoire consists of about 68,000 clones, with 80% to 90% occurring once and the leading ten covering 1.6%. The specimen was CD4+ or CD8+ T cells sorted from blood, collected in a trial of the OX40 agonist ivuxolimab. The receptors derive from an adult with an advanced solid tumor such as melanoma, head and neck, liver or kidney cancer.

The gene calls are TRBV7-2 and TRBJ2-1; D is undetermined. The V end lost 5 bases, the J end lost 8 bases, and 13 bases lay between the germline ends. Germline CDR1 and CDR2: SGHTA and FQGNSA. The CDR3 runs 13 residues. The CDR3 DNA reads TGTGCCAGCAGCGCGCCTGTAGCAGATGAGCAGTTCTTC. Residues: CASSAPVADEQFF.

J is TRBJ2-5 and V is TRBV7-9, with 10 bases fitting TRBD2. The CDR3 has 17 residues. CDR1 and CDR2 from the germline V gene are SEHNR and FQNEAQ (reference sequence). Trimming at V came to 5 bases and at J to 2 bases, leaving 11 bases not matched to a gene. CDR3 sequence reads: CASSLPNSGRWQETQYF. As DNA, the CDR3 is TGTGCCAGCAGCCTCCCGAATAGCGGGAGGTGGCAAGAGACCCAGTACTTC.

V usage is TRBV5-4 and J usage is TRBJ2-1; possibly TRBD1 for D (6 bases). Trimming stripped 0 bases from V and 0 bases from J, with 7 bases between. The CDR3 length is 15 residues. CDR1 and CDR2 (germline): SGHNT, YYREEE (reference sequence). This CDR3 is CASSLDRASYNEQFF. In DNA form, the CDR3 reads TGTGCCAGCAGCTTGGACAGGGCCTCCTACAATGAGCAGTTCTTC.

This clone was detected once. V gene TRBV2 combines with J gene TRBJ2-3, with 7 positions matching TRBD1. V lost 8 bases, J lost 2 bases, and 1 base stayed unmatched. This CDR3 is 12 amino acids long. Germline values: CDR1 SNHLY, CDR2 FYNNEI. The CDR3, as DNA: TGTGCCAGCGGACAGGACACAGATACGCAGTATTTT. This encodes CASGQDTDTQYF.

In this sample, this clone turned up once. The chain carries TRBV15 and TRBJ2-3, with 9 positions matching TRBD2. The junction had 3 bases not matched to a gene; V was cut back by 1 base and J by 1 base. The CDR3 covers 16 residues. Germline loops: CDR1 LNHNV, CDR2 YYDKDF (reference sequence). The CDR3: CATSRGTSAGTDTQYF. The CDR3 region has the DNA TGTGCCACCAGCAGAGGGACTAGCGCGGGCACAGATACGCAGTATTTT.

This clone turned up a few times. This chain uses TRBV4-3 with TRBJ2-3; 7 nucleotides agree with TRBD2. The CDR3 is made up of 18 amino acids. V trimming: 0 bases; J trimming: 2 bases; junction bases outside the gene matches: 11. The germline V gene encodes CDR1 LGHNA and CDR2 YSLEER. Here the CDR3 reads CASSQEFGGRALTDTQYF. Here the CDR3 DNA reads TGCGCCAGCAGCCAAGAATTCGGGGGGAGGGCCCTCACAGATACGCAGTATTTT.

The chain combines TRBV7-2 with TRBJ2-4; unclear D gene. There are 13 residues in the CDR3. The germline V gene encodes CDR1 SGHTA and CDR2 FQGNSA. V lost 3 bases and J lost 0, with 3 bases in between. Here the CDR3 reads CASSFLAKNIQYF. The CDR3 region has the DNA TGTGCCAGCAGCTTTCTAGCCAAAAACATTCAGTACTTC.

This clone has a handful of counts. The gene calls are TRBV27 and TRBJ2-1; tentative D call: TRBD2 (6 bases). The germline V gene encodes CDR1 MNHEY and CDR2 SMNVEV (reference sequence). V was pared by 5 bases and J by 8 bases, with 13 bases between. The CDR3 consists of 13 residues. This CDR3 is CASSQTSPDEQFF. For the CDR3, the DNA is TGTGCCAGCAGTCAAACTAGCCCGGATGAGCAGTTCTTC.

The chain couples TRBV7-9 to TRBJ2-1; TRBD2 matches at 9 bases. CDR1 SEHNR and CDR2 FQNEAQ come from the germline V gene (reference sequence). Trimming cost V 8 bases and J 5 bases; bases outside gene matches: 4. The length of the CDR3 is 13 residues. This CDR3 is CASVAGVDNEQFF. The DNA for the CDR3 is TGTGCCAGCGTAGCGGGAGTAGACAATGAGCAGTTCTTC.

This chain joins TRBV28 and TRBJ1-3, with D perhaps TRBD1 (5 bases). Trimming cost V 3 bases and J 2 bases, with 8 bases left between them. Germline CDR1 and CDR2: MDHEN and SYDVKM. The CDR3 is 14 residues long. CDR3: CASSLTVAGNTIYF. CDR3 bases: TGTGCCAGCAGTTTGACAGTTGCTGGAAACACCATATATTTT.

The gene calls are TRBV7-2 and TRBJ2-7, with TRBD2 matching 14 bases. Germline loops: CDR1 SGHTA, CDR2 FQGNSA. With 5 bases clipped from V and 2 bases from J, the junction kept 2 bases outside the gene matches. CDR3 size: 15 residues. CDR3 amino acids: CASSPGLAGAYEQYF. In DNA form, the CDR3 reads TGTGCCAGCAGCCCGGGACTAGCGGGAGCCTACGAGCAGTACTTC.

To note about this clone: Other DNA sequences from this sample encode an identical CDR3 as well. For the CDR3, the DNA is TGTGCCATCAGTGGGGACTACGACAATGAGCAGTTCTTC. Amino acid sequence: CAISGDYDNEQFF. This sequence joins TRBV10-3 and TRBJ2-1; TRBD2 agrees at 7 bases. Per germline, CDR1 ENHRY and CDR2 SYGVKD. The CDR3 is made up of 13 amino acids. V was clipped by 4 bases and J by 5 bases; unmatched bases: 2.

The chain uses TRBV7-8 and TRBJ2-5; D call uncertain. The germline V and J ends were trimmed by 5 bases and 5 bases, with 15 bases remaining between them. This CDR3 region has 14 residues. Germline V lookup: CDR1 SGHVS, CDR2 FQNEAQ. The CDR3 DNA reads as TGTGCCAGCAGCCCCGGGCACGTTGAGGAGACCCAGTACTTC. This codes for CASSPGHVEETQYF.

This clone has just one count. The chain is built from TRBV5-4 and TRBJ1-4; D is ambiguous. The CDR3 consists of 13 residues. Germline loops: CDR1 SGHNT, CDR2 YYREEE (reference sequence). Between the trimmed V and J ends, which lost 2 bases and 4 bases, there was a span of 6 bases. DNA for the CDR3: TGTGCCAGCAGCTTAATCAGTAATGAAAAACTGTTTTTT. This translates into CASSLISNEKLFF.

The chain joins TRBV6-6 to TRBJ2-1, with TRBD2 matching over 9 bases. V shed 5 bases, J shed 10 bases, and the junction held 9 bases outside the gene matches. The CDR3 consists of 14 residues. In germline, CDR1 is MNHNY, CDR2 SVGAGI (reference sequence). CDR3 protein: CASSTPGLAWEQFF. The CDR3 DNA reads TGTGCCAGCAGTACCCCGGGACTAGCCTGGGAGCAGTTCTTC.

Comments on this clone: Relative to the germline gene, one junction end is altered; a read error may explain this. The chain has TRBV7-7 and TRBJ2-7; TRBD1 is a possible D gene (5 bases). Germline CDR1 SSHAT, CDR2 FNYEAQ (reference sequence). The CDR3 loop spans 14 amino acids. The CDR3 sequence is CASSLGAGAYEQYF. CDR3 bases: TGTGCTAGCAGCTTAGGGGCAGGAGCCTACGAGCAGTACTTC. Full variable domain (rest looked up from reference TRBV7-7 and TRBJ2-7): GAGVSQSPRYKVTKRGQDVTLRCDPISSHATLYWYQQALGQGPEFLTYFNYEAQPDKSGLPSDRFSAERPEGSISTLTIQRTEQRDSAMYRCASSLGAGAYEQYFGPGTRLTVT.

The chain links TRBV28 to TRBJ1-2; D uncertain. The CDR3 runs 16 residues. CDR1 is MDHEN, CDR2 SYDVKM, per germline. Deletions cut 8 bases from V and 0 bases from J, with 19 bases between. The CDR3 sequence is CASPRPIHISNYGYTF. The CDR3 DNA reads TGTGCCAGCCCTAGACCTATTCATATCTCTAACTATGGCTACACCTTC.

Here the CDR3 reads CASSLRGSGYNNEQFF. In DNA form, the CDR3 reads TGTGCCAGCAGCCTCCGGGGTAGCGGGTACAACAATGAGCAGTTCTTC. This rearrangement joins TRBV11-2 to TRBJ2-1, with 7 bases matching TRBD2. CDR1 SGHAT and CDR2 FQNNGV come from the germline V gene. V gave up 5 bases and J gave up 5 bases; unmatched junction bases: 12. The CDR3 has 16 residues. The variable domain in full, with the rest retrieved from reference TRBV11-2 and TRBJ2-1, is EAGVAQSPRYKIIEKRQSVAFWCNPISGHATLYWYQQILGQGPKLLIQFQNNGVVDDSQLPKDRFSAERLKGVDSTLKIQPAKLEDSAVYLCASSLRGSGYNNEQFFGPGTRLTVL.

The rearrangement links TRBV19 to TRBJ2-3, with D possibly being TRBD2 (5 bases). V was clipped by 6 bases and J by 4 bases, with 8 bases between them. From germline, CDR1 is LNHDA and CDR2 SQIVND (reference sequence). CDR3 size: 12 residues. The DNA of the CDR3 is TGTGCCAGTAGGGGGAGCGCAGATACGCAGTATTTT. This sequence encodes CASRGSADTQYF.

V and J are TRBV5-1 and TRBJ2-7; D is perhaps TRBD1 or TRBD2 (5 bases each). V lost 9 bases, J lost 1 base, and 11 bases lay in between. This CDR3 is 12 amino acids long. Germline loops: CDR1 SGHRS, CDR2 YFSETQ. The CDR3 DNA sequence: TGCGCCACCCGGGACGGTTCCTACGAGCAGTACTTC. Its translation is CATRDGSYEQYF.

V is TRBV28 and J is TRBJ1-2, with D hard to call. Germline CDR1 MDHEN, CDR2 SYDVKM. The CDR3 totals 14 residues. Trimming took 0 bases from V and 6 from J, leaving 11 bases between them. CDR3 sequence: CASSLWSTQHGYTF. CDR3 DNA sequence: TGTGCCAGCAGTTTATGGTCTACACAACATGGCTACACCTTC.

This chain links TRBV5-5 with TRBJ1-5; D is ambiguous. The V and J ends lost 0 bases and 8 bases respectively, with 12 bases between them. This CDR3 is 14 amino acids long. Per the germline V gene, CDR1 is SGHKS and CDR2 is YYEKEE (reference sequence). Here the CDR3 DNA reads TGTGCCAGCAGCTTGGCCGGAGGGCCTGAGCCCCAGCATTTT. It specifies CASSLAGGPEPQHF.

The rearrangement joins TRBV11-1 to TRBJ2-3; D is undetermined. Trimming cost V 2 bases and J 0 bases, with 6 bases left between them. Germline CDR1 SGHAT, CDR2 FQDESV (reference sequence). The CDR3 has 14 residues. The CDR3 is CASSLPSSTDTQYF. CDR3 nucleotides: TGTGCCAGCAGCTTACCATCCAGCACAGATACGCAGTATTTT.

The table lists this clone with a few counts. The CDR3 here is CAISDNGKGPDNEQFF. The CDR3 DNA reads as TGTGCCATCAGTGATAATGGTAAGGGGCCAGACAATGAGCAGTTCTTC. The chain couples TRBV10-3 to TRBJ2-1; maybe TRBD1 (5 bases). The CDR3 extends over 16 amino acids. Per the germline V gene, CDR1 is ENHRY and CDR2 is SYGVKD. The ends were cut back, 3 bases at V and 5 bases at J, with 17 bases in the middle.

The V gene is TRBV7-9, the J gene TRBJ2-7; D ambiguous. V lost 5 bases and J lost 7, with 15 bases in between. The CDR3 extends over 13 amino acids. Germline loops: CDR1 SEHNR, CDR2 FQNEAQ (reference sequence). The CDR3 reads CASSLNSVGEQYF. The CDR3 DNA reads TGTGCCAGCAGCCTAAATTCGGTGGGAGAGCAGTACTTC.